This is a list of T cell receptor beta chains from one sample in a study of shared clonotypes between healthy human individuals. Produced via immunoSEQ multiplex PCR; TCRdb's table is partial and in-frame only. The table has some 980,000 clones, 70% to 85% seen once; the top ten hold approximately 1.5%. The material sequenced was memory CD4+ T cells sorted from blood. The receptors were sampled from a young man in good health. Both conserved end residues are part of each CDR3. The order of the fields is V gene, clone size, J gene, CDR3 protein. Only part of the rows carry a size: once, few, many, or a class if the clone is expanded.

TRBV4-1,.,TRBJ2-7,CASSHLGDPTYEQYF
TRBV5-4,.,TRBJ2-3,CASSLAPPASTDTQYF
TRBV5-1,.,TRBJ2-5,CASSFEGRGLETQYF
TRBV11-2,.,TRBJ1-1,CASSLAGRAEAFF
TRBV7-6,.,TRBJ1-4,CASSLDLGEKLFF
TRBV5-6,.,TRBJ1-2,CASNGQGHGYTF
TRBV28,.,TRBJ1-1,CASRSQGGHEAFF
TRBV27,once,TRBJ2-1,CASSLRPSGEKAQFF
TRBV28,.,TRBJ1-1,CASSLTANTEAFF
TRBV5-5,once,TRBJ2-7,CASSPRALISEEQYF
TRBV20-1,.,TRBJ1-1,CSASEGPEAFF
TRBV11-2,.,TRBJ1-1,CASSWQFLNTEAFF
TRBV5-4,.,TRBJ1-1,CASSLEGGRDTEAFF
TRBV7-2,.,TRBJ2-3,CASSIQGGGTDTQYF
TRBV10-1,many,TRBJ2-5,CASSEGGETQYF
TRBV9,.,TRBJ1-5,CASSVGTGVNQPQHF
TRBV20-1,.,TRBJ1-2,CSASVEYGYTF
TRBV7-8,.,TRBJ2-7,CASSPRDRGWDEQYF
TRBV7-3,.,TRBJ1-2,CASSYGGHTNYGYTF
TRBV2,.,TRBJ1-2,CASSSDGGSGYTF
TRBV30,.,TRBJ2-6,CAWRALGRMRNVLTF
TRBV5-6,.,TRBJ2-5,CASSLAGQGQETQYF
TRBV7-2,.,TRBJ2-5,CASSSGGLAGGRQETQYF
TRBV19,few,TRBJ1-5,CASSTLDGNNQPQHF
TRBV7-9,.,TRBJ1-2,CASSAGDNYGYTF
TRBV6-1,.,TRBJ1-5,CASSDGQGAQPQHF
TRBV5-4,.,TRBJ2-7,CASSLVGQGRYEQYF
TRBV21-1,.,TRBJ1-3,CASSGRNTIYF
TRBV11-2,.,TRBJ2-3,CASSRLVSDTQYF
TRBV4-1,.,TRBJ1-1,CASSQAGAGLNTEAFF
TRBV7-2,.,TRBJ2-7,CASSLAPGTAYYEQYF
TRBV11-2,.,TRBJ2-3,CASSWASGGGGDTQYF
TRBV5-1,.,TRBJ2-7,CASSSGGTYEQYF
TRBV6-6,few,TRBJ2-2,CASRDSGGPGELFF
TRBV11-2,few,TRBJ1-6,CASSLSQGMTLHF
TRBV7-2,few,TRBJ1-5,CASSLDRGPQHF
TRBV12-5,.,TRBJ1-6,CASGLVGPVRGINSPLHF
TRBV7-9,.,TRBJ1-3,CASSLAGPAMLRNTIYF
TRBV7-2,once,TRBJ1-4,CASSPMDGSAKLFF
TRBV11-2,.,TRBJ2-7,CASSLAPGATYEQYF
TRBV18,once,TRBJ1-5,CASSLNNQPQHF
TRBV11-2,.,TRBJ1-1,CASSFAGNTEAFF
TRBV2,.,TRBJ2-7,CASSERWQGYEQYF
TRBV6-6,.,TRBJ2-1,CASSPSGSYNEQFF
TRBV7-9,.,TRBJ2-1,CASSLARGSGYNEQFF
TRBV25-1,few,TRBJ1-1,CASSPGQGASNTEAFF
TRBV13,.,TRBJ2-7,CASSSGSASSYEQYF
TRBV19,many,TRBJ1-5,CASTPQGGNQPQHF
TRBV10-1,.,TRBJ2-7,CASSGMRHYEQYF
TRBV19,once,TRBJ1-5,CASSGGRRDQPQHF
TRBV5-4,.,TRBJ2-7,CASSYTGRDEQYF
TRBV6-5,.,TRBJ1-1,CASSLSVGRTEAFF
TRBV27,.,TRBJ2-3,CASSLFKRGDSTDTQYF
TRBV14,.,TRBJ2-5,CASSRLSGGQETQYF
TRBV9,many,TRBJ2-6,CASSVDPGTPAGANVLTF
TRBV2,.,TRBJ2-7,CASSATGQGNF